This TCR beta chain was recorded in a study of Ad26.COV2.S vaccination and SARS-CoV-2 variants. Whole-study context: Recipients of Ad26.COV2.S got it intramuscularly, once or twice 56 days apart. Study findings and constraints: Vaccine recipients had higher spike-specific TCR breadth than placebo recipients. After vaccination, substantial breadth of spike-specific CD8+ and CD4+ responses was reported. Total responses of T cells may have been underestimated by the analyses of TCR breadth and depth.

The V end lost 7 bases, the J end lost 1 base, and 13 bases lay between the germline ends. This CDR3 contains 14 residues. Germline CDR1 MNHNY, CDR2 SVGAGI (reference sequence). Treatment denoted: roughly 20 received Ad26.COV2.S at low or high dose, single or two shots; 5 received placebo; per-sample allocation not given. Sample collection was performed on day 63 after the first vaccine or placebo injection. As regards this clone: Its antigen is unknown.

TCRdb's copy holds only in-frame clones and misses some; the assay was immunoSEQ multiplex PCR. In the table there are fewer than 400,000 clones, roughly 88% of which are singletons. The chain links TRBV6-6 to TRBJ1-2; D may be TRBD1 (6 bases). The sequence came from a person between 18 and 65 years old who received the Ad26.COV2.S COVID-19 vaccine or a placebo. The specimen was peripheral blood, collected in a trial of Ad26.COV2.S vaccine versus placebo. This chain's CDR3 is CASKSGTRNYGYTF. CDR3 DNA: TGTGCCAGCAAATCCGGGACACGTAACTATGGCTACACCTTC.